One sample yielded the 12 T cell receptor beta chains listed below, sequenced in a study of stem cell transplantation in POMP-related autoinflammatory disease. Profiling relied on immunoSEQ multiplex PCR, and the TCRdb table lists in-frame clones only, not all of them. The sample lists around 32,000 clones; about 90% were seen once. Sample: CD4+ T cells from PBMCs, taken before stem cell transplantation. These receptors all come from a human donor with POMP-related autoinflammation and immune dysregulation (PRAID).

The genes are TRBV19 and TRBJ1-4; 7 bases align to TRBD1. Germline CDR1 and CDR2: LNHDA and SQIVND (reference sequence). The CDR3 covers 15 residues. After removal of 10 bases from V and 2 bases from J, the junction contained 10 bases not matched to a gene. The CDR3 loop reads CATMDPGQTNEKLFF. CDR3 DNA: TGTGCCACAATGGACCCGGGACAGACTAATGAAAAACTGTTTTTT.

The genes are TRBV5-4 and TRBJ2-5; D is unclear. Trimming cost V 0 bases and J 0 bases, with 9 bases left between them. This CDR3 has 15 amino acids. Germline CDR1 is SGHNT and CDR2 is YYREEE (reference sequence). CDR3 nucleotides: TGTGCCAGCAGCTTGGAAGGCGGCAACCAAGAGACCCAGTACTTC. This sequence encodes CASSLEGGNQETQYF.

The rearrangement joins TRBV19 to TRBJ1-2, with D tentatively TRBD1 (5 bases). In germline, CDR1 is LNHDA, CDR2 SQIVND (reference sequence). The CDR3 has 16 residues. Trimming left V 3 bases short and J 1 base short, with 15 bases between. CDR3 sequence: CASSINGGIGNYGYTF. The DNA for the CDR3 is TGTGCCAGTAGTATCAATGGGGGAATTGGTAACTATGGCTACACCTTC.

The gene calls are TRBV2 and TRBJ1-6; TRBD1 matches 7 bases. The CDR3 runs to 13 residues. J lost 7 bases, V lost 5 bases, and 2 bases had no gene match. Germline V CDR1 and CDR2: SNHLY, FYNNEI. CDR3: CASSTGVNSPLHF. As DNA, the CDR3 is TGTGCCAGCAGTACAGGGGTCAATTCACCCCTCCACTTT.

The chain combines TRBV7-9 with TRBJ1-4; 7 bases agree with TRBD1. The CDR3 length is 16 residues. The J segment lost 5 bases and the V segment lost 4 bases, leaving 10 bases of the junction unmatched. From germline, CDR1 is SEHNR and CDR2 FQNEAQ (reference sequence). Written as DNA, the CDR3 is TGTGCCAGCAGCTCCCCATTCAGGGGGTCCAATGAAAAACTGTTTTTT. It is translated as CASSSPFRGSNEKLFF.

The chain has TRBV7-2 and TRBJ1-1; a possible D gene is TRBD1 (6 bases). Germline values: CDR1 SGHTA, CDR2 FQGNSA. V shed 6 bases and J shed 8 bases, with 19 bases lying between them. This CDR3 has 14 amino acids. CDR3 loop: CASSFQGSPREAFF. Written as DNA, the CDR3 is TGTGCCAGCAGTTTTCAGGGGTCCCCTCGGGAAGCTTTCTTT.

The chain joins TRBV29-1 to TRBJ2-7; D ambiguous. The ends were cut back, 7 bases at V and 5 bases at J, with 18 bases in the middle. Germline-derived CDR1 and CDR2 are SQVTM and ANQGSEA. This CDR3 contains 13 residues. CDR3 sequence: CSALRDDPNEQYF. Written as DNA, the CDR3 is TGCAGCGCCCTTAGGGATGATCCCAACGAGCAGTACTTC.

V usage is TRBV7-9 and J usage is TRBJ2-3; D is possibly TRBD1 or TRBD2 (5 bases each). V gave up 0 bases and J gave up 10 bases, with 11 bases separating them. Germline V gene lookup returns CDR1 SEHNR and CDR2 FQNEAQ (reference sequence). CDR3 length: 13 amino acids. The CDR3 coding sequence is TGTGCCAGCAGCTTAGCGGGACGGCATGCGCAGTATTTT. Its protein product is CASSLAGRHAQYF. Looking up the rest from reference TRBV7-9 and TRBJ2-3 gives the full variable domain: DTGVSQNPRHKITKRGQNVTFRCDPISEHNRLYWYRQTLGQGPEFLTYFQNEAQLEKSRLLSDRFSAERPKGSFSTLEIQRTEQGDSAMYLCASSLAGRHAQYFGPGTRLTVL.

The CDR3 nucleotides are TGTGCCAGCAGCTTGGGGCCCCACGAGACCCAGTACTTC. Residues: CASSLGPHETQYF. The gene calls are TRBV5-6 and TRBJ2-5; D is unclear. CDR1 and CDR2 (germline): SGHDT, YYEEEE. V lost 0 bases and J lost 5, with 8 bases in between. This CDR3 region has 13 residues. Based on the CDR3 plus reference TRBV5-6 and TRBJ2-5, the full variable domain is DAGVTQSPTHLIKTRGQQVTLRCSPKSGHDTVSWYQQALGQGPQFIFQYYEEEERQRGNFPDRFSGHQFPNYSSELNVNALLLGDSALYLCASSLGPHETQYFGPGTRLLVL.

The chain has TRBV6-1 and TRBJ1-1; D not resolved. There are 13 residues in the CDR3. V dropped 7 bases and J dropped 3 bases, with 12 bases sitting between them. Germline CDR1 and CDR2: MNHNS and SASEGT. The CDR3 protein is CASILTLDTEAFF. The CDR3 DNA sequence: TGTGCCAGCATCTTGACCCTTGACACTGAAGCTTTCTTT.

This chain links TRBV6-6 with TRBJ2-7; the D call may be TRBD1 or TRBD2 (5 bases each). The CDR3 sequence is 13 residues long. Trimming left V 5 bases short and J 2 bases short, with 10 bases between. The germline V gene encodes CDR1 MNHNY and CDR2 SVGAGI (reference sequence). This chain's CDR3 is CASSPGTPYEQYF. The CDR3 DNA reads as TGTGCCAGCAGTCCCGGGACCCCCTACGAGCAGTACTTC.

The chain has TRBV29-1 and TRBJ2-2; D is perhaps TRBD1 or TRBD2 (5 bases each). Germline loops: CDR1 SQVTM, CDR2 ANQGSEA. The CDR3 runs 14 residues. V lost 2 bases and J 5 bases, leaving 12 bases between the germline ends. The CDR3 loop reads CSVERDPGTGELFF. CDR3 DNA sequence: TGCAGCGTTGAACGGGACCCCGGGACCGGGGAGCTGTTTTTT.